The next 4 T cell receptor beta chains were all read from a single sample in a study of response to subunit inactivated influenza vaccine. TCRdb called the RT-PCR reads again in MiXCR, with one record for every CDR3 protein. Of 150,000 to 200,000 distinct CDR3 sequences in the sample, about a tenth were seen once. The sequences come from non-naive T cells sorted from PBMCs, collected roughly 47 days after vaccination. These receptors originate from a man aged 50-59 years who received an inactivated influenza vaccine.

This chain uses TRBV5-1 with TRBJ2-1; D tentatively fits TRBD1 or TRBD2 (5 bases each). V lost 4 bases and J 7 bases, leaving 21 bases between the germline ends. The CDR3 consists of 16 residues. In germline, CDR1 is SGHRS, CDR2 YFSETQ. The CDR3 is CASSGGLATTGNEQFF. The DNA of the CDR3 is TGCGCCAGCAGCGGGGGATTGGCGACAACGGGGAATGAGCAGTTCTTC.

This clonotype was picked up a small number of times. The rearrangement uses TRBV10-3 and TRBJ2-7; tentative D call: TRBD2 (6 bases). Germline V CDR1 and CDR2: ENHRY, SYGVKD. V was clipped by 6 bases and J by 6 bases, with 27 bases between them. CDR3 length: 17 amino acids. CDR3 region: CAIREEVSGGAMGEQYF. CDR3 coding DNA: TGTGCCATCAGGGAGGAGGTTAGCGGAGGGGCTATGGGCGAGCAGTACTTC.

V gene TRBV6-1 combines with J gene TRBJ2-7, with 9 bases that match TRBD1. Germline V gene sequence: CDR1 MNHNS, CDR2 SASEGT. The CDR3 contains 14 residues. V lost 7 bases to trimming and J lost 0 bases; unmatched junction nucleotides: 4. The DNA for the CDR3 is TGTGCCAGCAAGAACAGGGGGCTCTCCTACGAGCAGTACTTC. Translation gives CASKNRGLSYEQYF.

This clonotype came up many times. V is TRBV5-8 and J is TRBJ2-3; TRBD2 aligns across 12 bases. V trimming: 4 bases; J trimming: 0 bases; junction bases outside the gene matches: 3. Germline values: CDR1 SGHTS, CDR2 YDEGEE. The CDR3 has 16 residues. The CDR3 nucleotides are TGTGCCAGCAGCACCGGGACTAGCGGGAGCACAGATACGCAGTATTTT. Its translation: CASSTGTSGSTDTQYF.